A single sample gave rise to the 23 T cell receptor beta chains below, sequenced in a study of blood T cells in healthy people across ages. Then a second PCR, running roughly 7 to 12 cycles, was carried out with a sample-barcoded 5' primer and a J-beta primer mix. TCRdb redid the calling of the 5' RACE reads with MiXCR, one entry per CDR3 protein. The sample includes around 1,500,000 distinct CDR3 sequences, under 30% of them seen just once. Sample: blood. The source is a woman under 40 in good health.

To note about this clonotype: One junction end does not reproduce the germline sequence, and a read error may be involved. This chain joins TRBV7-9 and TRBJ2-3, with D possibly matching TRBD2 (7 bases). The CDR3 extends over 16 amino acids. CDR1 is SEHNR, CDR2 FQNEAQ, per germline (reference sequence). The CDR3 sequence is CASSLAISGDTDMQYF. CDR3 nucleotide sequence: TGTGCCAGCAGCTTAGCGATCAGCGGGGACACAGATATGCAGTATTTT.

In its sample, this clonotype was seen many times. V gene TRBV20-1 combines with J gene TRBJ2-5; D gene ambiguous. Germline-derived CDR1 and CDR2 are DFQATT and SNEGSKA (reference sequence). This CDR3 has 12 residues. V was clipped by 7 bases and J by 5 bases, with 14 bases between them. This chain's CDR3 is CSGYRGGETQYF. CDR3 sequence (DNA): TGCAGTGGGTACCGCGGTGGTGAGACCCAGTACTTC.

V gene TRBV7-7 combines with J gene TRBJ1-5; D unresolved. Deletions cut 0 bases from V and 7 bases from J, with 16 bases between. The germline gives CDR1 SSHAT, CDR2 FNYEAQ (reference sequence). The CDR3 consists of 16 residues. This CDR3 reads CASSLANNYSDQPQHF. The CDR3 DNA sequence: TGTGCCAGCAGCTTAGCTAACAACTATAGTGACCAGCCCCAGCATTTT.

This clonotype was found many times. The chain combines TRBV11-2 with TRBJ2-7; D gene unclear. Trimming took 1 base from V and 1 from J, leaving 5 bases between them. This CDR3 comprises 13 residues. Germline CDR1 and CDR2: SGHAT and FQNNGV. CDR3 in DNA: TGTGCCAGCAGCTTAGCCTGGTCCTACGAGCAGTACTTC. It translates to CASSLAWSYEQYF.

The J gene is TRBJ1-2, the V gene TRBV18; maybe TRBD1 (5 bases). With 2 bases removed from V and 0 bases from J, the gap between germline ends came to 7 bases. The CDR3 loop spans 14 amino acids. Germline V lookup: CDR1 KGHSH, CDR2 LQKENI. In DNA, the CDR3 is TGTGCCAGCTCACCAGGCAGGGCTAACTATGGCTACACCTTC. This translates into CASSPGRANYGYTF.

V is TRBV29-1 and J is TRBJ2-2, with 7 bases aligning to TRBD1. Trimming removed 6 bases from V and 4 bases from J; junction bases left unmatched: 11. CDR3 length: 15 residues. CDR1 SQVTM and CDR2 ANQGSEA come from the germline V gene. This CDR3 is CSVVTGRIVTGELFF. CDR3 DNA sequence: TGCAGCGTCGTGACAGGGAGAATTGTCACCGGGGAGCTGTTTTTT.

Ten or more counts support this clonotype. The V call is TRBV5-1, the J call TRBJ1-2, with D tentatively TRBD1 (6 bases). The CDR3 spans 12 residues. Trimming shortened V by 4 bases and J by 5 bases, and 9 bases separated the two germline ends. Germline values: CDR1 SGHRS, CDR2 YFSETQ. In DNA form, the CDR3 reads TGCGCCAGCAGCGAGACAGGTTATGGCTACACCTTC. Its protein product is CASSETGYGYTF.

This clonotype was picked up a small number of times. The rearrangement joins TRBV20-1 to TRBJ2-4; 7 bases are a match to TRBD2. The J call may be wrong; the DNA end is better matched by TRBJ2-7. The V gene's germline CDR1 is DFQATT and CDR2 SNEGSKA (reference sequence). The CDR3 contains 16 residues. CDR3 protein: CSAKGNTGGSLYEQYF. CDR3 DNA sequence: TGCAGTGCCAAAGGGAATACGGGAGGATCGCTCTACGAGCAGTACTTC.

This clonotype occurred a few times. The J gene is TRBJ2-1, the V gene TRBV7-2; 11 nucleotides match TRBD2. Germline V gene data show CDR1 as SGHTA and CDR2 as FQGNSA. Losses at the gene ends were 4 bases for V and 7 bases for J; bases not matched to a gene: 9. The CDR3 runs to 16 residues. The CDR3 region is CASSYLSGGAGNEQFF. In nucleotides, the CDR3 is TGTGCCAGCAGCTACCTTAGCGGGGGGGCCGGGAATGAGCAGTTCTTC.

The V gene is TRBV12-3 or TRBV12-4, the J gene TRBJ1-5; no clear D. The V end lost 3 bases, the J end lost 5 bases, and 8 bases lay between the germline ends. The CDR3 sequence is 13 residues long. The CDR3 loop reads CASSLENYQPQHF. CDR3 bases: TGTGCCAGCAGTTTGGAAAATTATCAGCCCCAGCATTTT.

This clonotype was recorded only once. A much larger clone differs by one base, so this may be a read error. V gene TRBV5-1 combines with J gene TRBJ2-6, with D maybe TRBD1 (5 bases). The germline V gene has CDR1 SGHRS and CDR2 YFSETQ. This CDR3 region has 17 residues. The CDR3, as DNA: TGCGCCAGCAGCAGGACGGGCCTTAGCTCTGGGGCCAACATCCTGACTTTC. Translated: CASSRTGLSSGANILTF.

Comment on this clonotype: This may be a read error, as it is one base from a much larger clone. V gene TRBV28 combines with J gene TRBJ2-3, with TRBD2 matching over 13 bases. This CDR3 comprises 16 residues. V was pared by 5 bases and J by 2 bases, with 4 bases of the junction left unmatched. Germline V lookup: CDR1 MDHEN, CDR2 SYDVKM. Written as DNA, the CDR3 is TGTGCCAGCAGTGCCGGGACTAGCGGGGACACAGATACGCAGTATTTT. Translating it yields CASSAGTSGDTDTQYF.

The gene calls are TRBV20-1 and TRBJ2-5; 7 nucleotides match TRBD2. Looked up from germline, CDR1 is DFQATT and CDR2 is SNEGSKA (reference sequence). With 5 bases clipped from V and 3 bases from J, the junction kept 12 bases outside the gene matches. CDR3 length equals 15 residues. In DNA, the CDR3 is TGCAGTGCTGCAAACTCGGGGGGAAGGAAAGAGACCCAGTACTTC. It yields the protein CSAANSGGRKETQYF.

The chain's CDR3 is CAGTFLRGPEGKYGYTF. The CDR3 DNA reads TGTGCCGGCACCTTTCTCCGGGGTCCGGAGGGGAAGTATGGCTACACCTTC. The gene calls are TRBV5-5 and TRBJ1-2, with D possibly matching TRBD1 (5 bases). Germline-derived CDR1 and CDR2 are SGHKS and YYEKEE (reference sequence). Trimming stripped 10 bases from V and 5 bases from J, with 30 bases between. The CDR3 runs to 17 residues.

The CDR3 is CASSGIVDDYGYTF. CDR3 bases: TGTGCCAGCAGCGGGATAGTTGACGACTATGGCTACACCTTC. The chain carries TRBV7-9 and TRBJ1-2; no clear D gene. V lost 5 bases and J 3 bases, leaving 13 bases between the germline ends. The CDR3 contains 14 residues. Germline V lookup: CDR1 SEHNR, CDR2 FQNEAQ (reference sequence).

Notes on this clonotype: With a much larger clone just one base away, this may be a read error. The genes are TRBV7-2 and TRBJ2-4, with D perhaps matching TRBD2 (6 bases). CDR3 length equals 15 residues. The germline gives CDR1 SGHTA, CDR2 FQGNSA. CDR3 sequence reads: CASSELLLAKNVQYF. The CDR3 nucleotides are TGTGCCAGCAGCGAACTACTACTAGCCAAAAACGTTCAGTACTTC.

This chain uses TRBV20-1 with TRBJ2-1; D may match TRBD1 or TRBD2 (5 bases each). Trimming shortened V by 0 bases and J by 8 bases, and 17 bases separated the two germline ends. The length of the CDR3 is 15 residues. The V gene's germline CDR1 is DFQATT and CDR2 SNEGSKA (reference sequence). CDR3 loop: CSARDLGDLRYEQFF. The CDR3, as DNA: TGCAGTGCTAGAGATCTGGGGGACCTACGGTATGAGCAGTTCTTC.

This clonotype came up a few times. This sequence may be a read error, since a much larger clone differs from it by one base. This CDR3 is CASSGGTGEQYF. Here the CDR3 DNA reads TGTGCCAGCAGTGGCGGGACAGGCGAGCAGTACTTC. This sequence joins TRBV12-3 or TRBV12-4 and TRBJ2-7; TRBD1 agrees at 8 bases. Trimming took 5 bases from V and 6 from J; bases not matched to a gene: 3. CDR3 length: 12 residues.

The rearrangement links TRBV29-1 to TRBJ2-5; the match to TRBD1 covers 10 bases. CDR3 length equals 14 residues. Germline V gene sequence: CDR1 SQVTM, CDR2 ANQGSEA. The J segment lost 4 bases and the V segment lost 6 bases, leaving 8 bases of the junction unmatched. The CDR3 loop is CSVRDRGRGETQYF. CDR3 nucleotides: TGCAGCGTCCGGGACAGGGGTCGCGGAGAGACCCAGTACTTC.

This clonotype was counted only a few times. This chain joins TRBV7-2 and TRBJ2-3; 7 bases map to TRBD1. The germline gives CDR1 SGHTA, CDR2 FQGNSA. V shed 5 bases and J 4 bases; nucleotides not matched to a gene: 9. There are 15 residues in the CDR3. The CDR3 DNA reads as TGTGCCAGCAGCCGACAGGGAGCCTCGGCAGATACGCAGTATTTT. Translated: CASSRQGASADTQYF.

This clonotype has just a few counts. The rearrangement joins TRBV10-3 to TRBJ2-1, with 14 positions matching TRBD2. This CDR3 is built from 15 residues. J was trimmed by 10 bases and V by 6 bases; bases with no gene match: 8. The germline CDR1 and CDR2 sequences are ENHRY and SYGVKD. CDR3 protein: CAIRMTSGRAGEQFF. CDR3 nucleotide sequence: TGTGCCATCAGGATGACTAGCGGGAGGGCCGGCGAGCAGTTCTTC.

Many counts were recorded for this clonotype. The rearrangement uses TRBV10-2 and TRBJ2-1, with a possible D match to TRBD2 (5 bases). V lost 4 bases and J lost 7, with 11 bases in between. The CDR3 loop spans 13 amino acids. Germline CDR1 and CDR2: WSHSY and SAAADI. The CDR3 DNA reads TGCGCCAGCAGTGCGCTAGCCTCTAATGAGCAGTTCTTC. This translates into CASSALASNEQFF.

In its sample, this clonotype was seen many times. The V gene is TRBV10-3, the J gene TRBJ1-5; TRBD1 matches at 8 bases. The V segment lost 3 bases and the J segment 7 bases; nucleotides outside the gene matches: 8. CDR1 is ENHRY and CDR2 is SYGVKD in the germline V gene. This CDR3 is built from 15 residues. CDR3: CAISDPGQGDQPQHF. In DNA, the CDR3 is TGTGCCATCAGTGACCCCGGACAGGGTGACCAGCCCCAGCATTTT.